Presented here are 32 T cell receptor beta chains from one specimen sequenced in a study of T cell repertoires in cytomegalovirus infection. MiXCR, applied by TCRdb to the reads, yields one record per CDR3 protein. The sample includes 150,000 to 200,000 distinct CDR3 sequences, about 15% of them seen just once. The sequencing input was PBMCs. The receptors were gathered from a human donor in good health (CMV status not recorded). Some clones in this sample may be carry-over from other donors' samples.

This clonotype was seen once. A much larger clone is a single base away; this may be a read error. The genes are TRBV11-2 and TRBJ2-1; D is uncertain. The J call may be wrong; the DNA end is better matched by TRBJ2-7. CDR1 is SGHAT, CDR2 FQNNGV, per germline. CDR3 length: 14 residues. CDR3 loop: CASSSNSGYNEQYF. CDR3 nucleotide sequence: TGTGCCAGCAGCTCGAACTCGGGCTACAATGAGCAGTACTTC.

This clonotype was picked up many times. The V and J genes are TRBV28 and TRBJ2-1, with 7 bases aligning to TRBD2. From germline, CDR1 is MDHEN and CDR2 SYDVKM. The CDR3 is 13 residues long. The ends lost 5 bases at V and 7 bases at J; junction bases unmatched: 5. The CDR3 loop is CASSSGVWNEQFF. As DNA, the CDR3 is TGTGCCAGCAGTAGCGGGGTTTGGAATGAGCAGTTCTTC.

V and J are TRBV18 and TRBJ2-7; D perhaps matches TRBD2 (6 bases). This CDR3 has 15 residues. Germline CDR1 reads KGHSH; CDR2 reads LQKENI. Trimming removed 3 bases from V and 2 bases from J, with 14 bases in between. The CDR3, as DNA: TGTGCCAGCTCACCCGCCGAACGGGGGACCTACGAGCAGTACTTC. This sequence encodes CASSPAERGTYEQYF.

In its sample, this clonotype was seen many times. J is TRBJ2-7 and V is TRBV7-2, with a possible D match to TRBD2 (6 bases). Trimming pared 3 bases from V and 6 bases from J, leaving 15 bases between. The CDR3 is made up of 14 amino acids. Germline V lookup: CDR1 SGHTA, CDR2 FQGNSA. CDR3 sequence (DNA): TGTGCCAGCAGCTTCGAGACTAGGGTTGGCGAGCAGTACTTC. Translation gives CASSFETRVGEQYF.

This sequence joins TRBV12-3 or TRBV12-4 and TRBJ1-5; 12 bases align to TRBD1. With 3 bases clipped from V and 7 bases from J, the junction kept 10 bases outside the gene matches. This CDR3 is built from 17 residues. CDR3 nucleotides: TGTGCCAGCAGTTTTACAGGGACAGGGGGCGCGGGACAGCCCCAGCATTTT. The encoded protein is CASSFTGTGGAGQPQHF.

This clonotype was seen more than once but under ten times. In DNA form, the CDR3 reads TGCAGCGCCCAATTTGGGGAGACCCAGTACTTC. This sequence encodes CSAQFGETQYF. The chain couples TRBV29-1 to TRBJ2-5; the D is unclear. In germline, CDR1 is SQVTM, CDR2 ANQGSEA. V was clipped by 7 bases and J by 5 bases, with 11 bases between them. This CDR3 has 11 amino acids.

This clonotype has ten or more counts. This chain links TRBV12-3 or TRBV12-4 with TRBJ1-6; 7 nucleotides match TRBD1. Trimming cost V 6 bases and J 10 bases; bases outside gene matches: 9. The CDR3 has 14 residues. CDR3 nucleotide sequence: TGTGCCAGCAGCCTAGGGGGCGCGGGGTCACCCCTCCACTTT. Amino acid sequence: CASSLGGAGSPLHF.

Ten or more counts support this clonotype. The CDR3, as DNA: TGTGCCACGGCACAGGGGGCGCGGGGCAATGAGCAGTTCTTC. It is translated as CATAQGARGNEQFF. This rearrangement joins TRBV7-6 to TRBJ2-1, with 9 bases fitting TRBD1. The V segment lost 10 bases and the J segment 6 bases; nucleotides outside the gene matches: 10. CDR3 length: 14 residues. Germline lookup yields CDR1 SGHVS and CDR2 FNYEAQ.

This clonotype was seen a few times. The genes are TRBV28 and TRBJ1-1, with TRBD1 as a possible D gene (5 bases). V lost 3 bases, J lost 8 bases, and 16 bases lay in between. Germline V gives CDR1 MDHEN, CDR2 SYDVKM. The CDR3 length is 14 residues. CDR3 DNA: TGTGCCAGCAGTTTCCTGGTAGGGGCGGGAGAAGCTTTCTTT. Encoded protein: CASSFLVGAGEAFF.

The chain employs TRBV15 and TRBJ1-5, with 9 bases matching TRBD1. This CDR3 comprises 14 residues. Germline V gives CDR1 LNHNV, CDR2 YYDKDF (reference sequence). Trimming cost V 8 bases and J 4 bases; bases outside gene matches: 6. In DNA form, the CDR3 reads TGTGCCACCTCTTTACAGGGGGCGAATCAGCCCCAGCATTTT. Its protein product is CATSLQGANQPQHF. Drawing the rest from reference TRBV15 and TRBJ1-5, the complete variable domain is DAMVIQNPRYQVTQFGKPVTLSCSQTLNHNVMYWYQQKSSQAPKLLFHYYDKDFNNEADTPDNFQSRRPNTSFCFLDIRSPGLGDTAMYLCATSLQGANQPQHFGDGTRLSIL.

This clonotype has ten or more counts. V usage is TRBV10-3 and J usage is TRBJ2-1, with 11 bases fitting TRBD2. CDR3 length: 16 residues. Germline CDR1 is ENHRY and CDR2 is SYGVKD. Unmatched junction bases numbered 9, after V lost 6 bases and J lost 5 bases. Written as DNA, the CDR3 is TGTGCCATCAGGAAGACTAGCGGGGTCTCGCACAATGAGCAGTTCTTC. It translates to CAIRKTSGVSHNEQFF.

At least ten counts were recorded for this clonotype. This chain's CDR3 is CASSLGNLAGSSYNEQFF. CDR3 in DNA: TGTGCCAGCAGCTTAGGGAATCTAGCGGGTAGCTCCTACAATGAGCAGTTCTTC. V and J are TRBV7-8 and TRBJ2-1, with 8 bases matching TRBD2. The CDR3 consists of 18 residues. V lost 1 base to trimming and J lost 0 bases; unmatched junction nucleotides: 8. Germline CDR1 is SGHVS and CDR2 is FQNEAQ. The variable domain in full, completed from reference TRBV7-8 and TRBJ2-1, reads GAGVSQSPRYKVAKRGQDVALRCDPISGHVSLFWYQQALGQGPEFLTYFQNEAQLDKSGLPSDRFFAERPEGSVSTLKIQRTQQEDSAVYLCASSLGNLAGSSYNEQFFGPGTRLTVL.

This clonotype occurred a few times. The rearrangement links TRBV18 to TRBJ1-5; D might be TRBD1 (5 bases). Per germline, CDR1 KGHSH and CDR2 LQKENI. The V end was cut by 3 bases, the J end by 0 bases, with 9 bases between. This CDR3 spans 15 amino acids. The CDR3 spells CASSPVGGSNQPQHF. Written as DNA, the CDR3 is TGTGCCAGCTCACCCGTCGGGGGTAGCAATCAGCCCCAGCATTTT.

This clonotype was found many times. This chain connects TRBV7-2 to TRBJ2-3, with 8 bases lining up with TRBD2. The CDR3 loop spans 13 amino acids. Germline V lookup: CDR1 SGHTA, CDR2 FQGNSA. With 3 bases clipped from V and 4 bases from J, the junction kept 0 bases outside the gene matches. The CDR3 here is CASSFGGADTQYF. The CDR3 bases are TGTGCCAGCAGCTTCGGGGGGGCAGATACGCAGTATTTT.

This clonotype was seen more than once but under ten times. The chain employs TRBV27 and TRBJ1-2; D unclear. The CDR3 is 14 amino acids. Germline V gene lookup returns CDR1 MNHEY and CDR2 SMNVEV (reference sequence). V lost 3 bases to trimming and J lost 0 bases, with 8 bases between them. In DNA form, the CDR3 reads TGTGCCAGCAGTTTGGCAGGATCTAACTATGGCTACACCTTC. Its protein is CASSLAGSNYGYTF.

This clonotype occurred a few times. The chain employs TRBV19 and TRBJ2-1, with 8 bases fitting TRBD2. There are 17 residues in the CDR3. With 0 bases clipped from V and 4 bases from J, the junction kept 8 bases outside the gene matches. Germline CDR1 reads LNHDA; CDR2 reads SQIVND (reference sequence). The DNA for the CDR3 is TGTGCCAGTAGTATAGAAAGGGGACTAGGGGTTTACAATGAGCAGTTCTTC. This sequence encodes CASSIERGLGVYNEQFF.

This clonotype was counted only a few times. The rearrangement joins TRBV29-1 to TRBJ1-1; unclear D gene. Trimming cost V 7 bases and J 2 bases, with 14 bases left between them. CDR3 length: 13 residues. In germline, CDR1 is SQVTM, CDR2 ANQGSEA. CDR3 residues: CSAANRENTEAFF. CDR3 nucleotide sequence: TGCAGCGCCGCGAACAGAGAAAACACTGAAGCTTTCTTT.

The chain couples TRBV19 to TRBJ2-2; D remains ambiguous. Germline V gives CDR1 LNHDA, CDR2 SQIVND (reference sequence). The CDR3 extends over 12 amino acids. Trimming removed 6 bases from V and 6 bases from J, with 8 bases in between. The CDR3 DNA sequence: TGTGCCAGTAGCCTCACCGCCGGGGAGCTGTTTTTT. This encodes CASSLTAGELFF.

Worth noting for this clonotype: Since no conserved phenylalanine or tryptophan closes the CDR3, a read error is the likely cause. The rearrangement joins TRBV2 to TRBJ2-7; 8 nucleotides agree with TRBD1. The CDR3 has 13 residues. The V and J ends lost 10 bases and 4 bases, in that order; junction bases with no gene match: 9. CDR1 and CDR2 from the germline V gene are SNHLY and FYNNEI. The CDR3 here is CATQETGDYEQYL. The DNA for the CDR3 is TGTGCCACCCAGGAGACAGGGGATTACGAGCAGTACCTC.

This clonotype turned up a few times. The CDR3 here is CATSTRDPKNIQYF. CDR3 nucleotide sequence: TGTGCCACCAGCACCCGGGACCCCAAAAACATTCAGTACTTC. This chain uses TRBV15 with TRBJ2-4, with D perhaps assigned TRBD1 or TRBD2 (5 bases each). Trimming took off 4 bases at V and 2 bases at J, with 9 bases between the two ends. Germline V gives CDR1 LNHNV, CDR2 YYDKDF (reference sequence). The length of the CDR3 is 14 residues.

This clonotype appeared many times. This chain connects TRBV7-6 to TRBJ1-3; D not resolved. Per the germline V gene, CDR1 is SGHVS and CDR2 is FNYEAQ. Trimming pared 0 bases from V and 0 bases from J, leaving 9 bases between. The CDR3 consists of 16 residues. CDR3 residues: CASSLAVSHSGNTIYF. In DNA form, the CDR3 reads TGTGCCAGCAGCTTAGCAGTCAGTCACTCTGGAAACACCATATATTTT. The whole variable domain, filled in from reference TRBV7-6 and TRBJ1-3, reads GAGVSQSPRYKVTKRGQDVALRCDPISGHVSLYWYRQALGQGPEFLTYFNYEAQQDKSGLPNDRFSAERPEGSISTLTIQRTEQRDSAMYRCASSLAVSHSGNTIYFGEGSWLTVV.

This clonotype was counted many times. V is TRBV28 and J is TRBJ2-6, with unresolved D. This CDR3 comprises 16 residues. V was cut by 2 bases and J by 3 bases, with 11 bases left in between. Germline CDR1 is MDHEN and CDR2 is SYDVKM. For the CDR3, the DNA is TGTGCCAGCAGTTTACGAGAGGACGGTGGGGCCAACGTCCTGACTTTC. The encoded protein is CASSLREDGGANVLTF.

This clonotype has ten or more counts. The chain joins TRBV10-3 to TRBJ2-3; TRBD1 is a possible D gene (6 bases). This CDR3 has 15 amino acids. In germline, CDR1 is ENHRY, CDR2 SYGVKD. V shed 5 bases and J shed 2 bases, with 14 bases lying between them. CDR3 in DNA: TGTGCCATCAGTCCAGAGAACAGGGTCACAGATACGCAGTATTTT. This codes for CAISPENRVTDTQYF.

The CDR3 is CSARGGDMSSYEQYF. The CDR3 bases are TGCAGTGCTAGAGGGGGGGACATGAGCTCCTACGAGCAGTACTTC. The chain couples TRBV20-1 to TRBJ2-7, with D perhaps being TRBD1 or TRBD2 (6 bases each). The germline V gene encodes CDR1 DFQATT and CDR2 SNEGSKA (reference sequence). The CDR3 covers 15 residues. Trimming cost V 1 base and J 0 bases, with 13 bases left between them.

To note about this clonotype: At one boundary the junction diverges from the germline segment, which might be a read error. The rearrangement uses TRBV28 and TRBJ2-7; maybe TRBD2 (5 bases). CDR1 is MDHEN and CDR2 is SYDVKM in the germline V gene. This CDR3 has 14 amino acids. The CDR3 DNA sequence: TGTGCCAGCAGCCCCACGGGGTTCGGTTACGACCAGTACTTC. Residues: CASSPTGFGYDQYF.

Many counts were recorded for this clonotype. V gene TRBV20-1 combines with J gene TRBJ1-5; a weak D match, TRBD1 (6 bases). Germline V lookup: CDR1 DFQATT, CDR2 SNEGSKA (reference sequence). Deletions cut 5 bases from V and 0 bases from J, with 11 bases between. The CDR3 covers 14 residues. The CDR3 region has the DNA TGCAGTGCTCGTCGGGACAATAGCAATCAGCCCCAGCATTTT. This gives the protein CSARRDNSNQPQHF.

Points on this clonotype: A much more abundant neighbour one base away suggests this may be a read error. The chain has TRBV7-9 and TRBJ2-5; TRBD1 aligns across 7 bases. CDR3 length equals 14 residues. The germline CDR1 and CDR2 sequences are SEHNR and FQNEAQ (reference sequence). The CDR3 sequence is CTSSLDRWEETQYF. The CDR3 DNA reads TGTACCAGCAGCCTGGACAGGTGGGAAGAGACCCAGTACTTC.

This clonotype was observed a handful of times. The rearrangement uses TRBV5-4 and TRBJ2-1; 12 bases are a match to TRBD2. Trimming at V came to 1 base and at J to 7 bases, leaving 6 bases not matched to a gene. Germline V gene sequence: CDR1 SGHNT, CDR2 YYREEE (reference sequence). The CDR3 has 16 residues. The chain's CDR3 is CASSLTLAGGRNEQFF. The DNA of the CDR3 is TGTGCCAGCAGCTTGACTCTAGCGGGAGGGAGAAATGAGCAGTTCTTC.

This clonotype was counted many times. The chain links TRBV7-8 to TRBJ1-2, with D maybe TRBD1 (5 bases). Deletions cut 2 bases from V and 4 bases from J, with 8 bases between. The germline CDR1 and CDR2 sequences are SGHVS and FQNEAQ. This CDR3 region has 13 residues. CDR3 DNA sequence: TGTGCCAGCAGCTTACGGCAGGGCTATGGCTACACCTTC. As protein: CASSLRQGYGYTF.

V and J are TRBV5-4 and TRBJ1-1; unclear D gene. V was pared by 4 bases and J by 8 bases, with 9 bases between. Germline assignment: CDR1 SGHNT and CDR2 YYREEE (reference sequence). The CDR3 length is 11 residues. CDR3 residues: CASSLRNEAFF. Here the CDR3 DNA reads TGTGCCAGCAGCCTTAGGAACGAAGCTTTCTTT.

The CDR3 nucleotides are TGCAGTGCTAGAGATTCGGGAACTAGTTGGGACGAGCAGTACTTC. Residues: CSARDSGTSWDEQYF. The chain links TRBV20-1 to TRBJ2-7, with D maybe TRBD2 (5 bases). CDR1 DFQATT and CDR2 SNEGSKA come from the germline V gene (reference sequence). Between the trimmed V and J ends, which lost 0 bases and 5 bases, there was a span of 17 bases. The CDR3 is made up of 15 amino acids.

V gene TRBV29-1 combines with J gene TRBJ1-1; tentatively, D is TRBD1 (5 bases). The germline gives CDR1 SQVTM, CDR2 ANQGSEA. V lost 4 bases and J 5 bases, leaving 17 bases between the germline ends. CDR3 length: 14 amino acids. The CDR3 DNA is TGCAGCGTTGGCCACCAGGTGGGACGGACTGAAGCTTTCTTT. Translating gives CSVGHQVGRTEAFF.